These T cell receptor beta chains were read from a single sample in a study of shared clonotypes between healthy human individuals. Assay used: immunoSEQ multiplex PCR; TCRdb lists only in-frame clones, some missing. The sample lists about half a million clones; about 78% were seen once. The sequenced material came from PBMCs. Receptors were obtained from a woman in her thirties or forties in good health. Some clones in this sample may be carry-over from other donors' samples. The CDR3 runs from the conserved cysteine through the conserved F or W. The D gene is left open where the match is weak. A row's size may be missing; if present it is once, few, many or a size class.

.	TRBJ2-5	TRBV5-6	.	TGTGCCAGCAGCTTTGGTACGGGCTTTGGAGAGACCCAGTACTTC	CASSFGTGFGETQYF
.	TRBJ1-5	TRBV23-1	.	TGCGCCAGCGACCCCATTACAGGGCCTATCTATAGCAATCAGCCCCAGCATTTT	CASDPITGPIYSNQPQHF
TRBD1	TRBJ1-1	TRBV30	.	TGTGCCTGGAGAGAAAGTAGGGACAGATTACAAGCTTTCTTT	CAWRESRDRLQAFF
.	TRBJ1-5	TRBV19	.	TGTGCCAGTAGTCCTGACAGATCTCAGCCCCAGCATTTT	CASSPDRSQPQHF
.	TRBJ2-7	TRBV15	.	TGTGCCACCAGCAGGGGCAGCTCCTACGAGCAGTACTTC	CATSRGSSYEQYF
TRBD1	TRBJ2-2	TRBV19	.	TGTGCCAGTAGAAGGCAGGGGGATGGCGGGGAGCTGTTTTTT	CASRRQGDGGELFF
TRBD2	TRBJ2-7	TRBV7-9	.	TGTGCCAGCAGCCCCCGGGGCAGCGGGAGGCCCTACGAGCAGTACTTC	CASSPRGSGRPYEQYF
.	TRBJ2-5	TRBV4-2	.	TGTGCCAGCAGCCAAGGGGGACCGGGAGCAGCTGAGACCCAGTACTTC	CASSQGGPGAAETQYF
TRBD2	TRBJ2-2	TRBV5-1	.	TGCGCCAGCAGGCGGAGCGGGAGGACCGGGGAGCTGTTTTTT	CASRRSGRTGELFF
.	TRBJ2-7	TRBV6-5	.	TGTGCCAGCAGTCCGACCCGTCTGGGCGAGCAGTACTTC	CASSPTRLGEQYF
.	TRBJ1-1	TRBV6-1	.	TGTGCCAGCAGTCCTAGACAGGATGGGGTTGAAGCTTTCTTT	CASSPRQDGVEAFF
.	TRBJ2-7	TRBV15	.	TGTGCCACCAGCAGGGACCCAGGGGACCACGAGCAGTACTTC	CATSRDPGDHEQYF
.	TRBJ2-4	TRBV11-2	.	TGTGCCAGCAGCCCCGCTGGGGGGGCAAACATTCAGTACTTC	CASSPAGGANIQYF
TRBD2	TRBJ2-1	TRBV18	.	TGTGCCAGCTCCCCCGGGACTAGCGGGAGGGCGGATGAGCAGTTCTTC	CASSPGTSGRADEQFF
.	TRBJ2-3	TRBV5-4	once	TGTGCCAGCAGCTTGGTAGTGAATACAGATACGCAGTATTTT	CASSLVVNTDTQYF
TRBD1	TRBJ1-4	TRBV25-1	.	TGTGCCAGCAGTGGGTATATGACAGGGGCGGGAGAAAAACTGTTTTTT	CASSGYMTGAGEKLFF
TRBD1	TRBJ2-7	TRBV5-3	.	TGTGCCAGAAGCTTGTTGTTTTGGGGACAGGGCTACGAGCAGTACTTC	CARSLLFWGQGYEQYF
TRBD2	TRBJ2-3	TRBV29-1	.	TGCAGCGTTGAAATCTCGCGGGAGAGTTTTGCAGATACGCAGTATTTT	CSVEISRESFADTQYF
.	TRBJ1-5	TRBV6-9	few	TGTGCCTGGGGCAGGCTCTATAGCAATCAGCCCCAGCATTTT	CAWGRLYSNQPQHF
.	TRBJ2-7	TRBV5-4	.	TGTGCCAGCAGCCCGCAAGCGGACGGGGTCTACGAGCAGTACTTC	CASSPQADGVYEQYF
.	TRBJ2-1	TRBV5-1	.	TGCGCCAGCAGTGTGACAGAGAGTTACAATGAGCAGTTCTTC	CASSVTESYNEQFF
TRBD1	TRBJ1-2	TRBV10-1	.	TGCGCCAGCACAAGGACAGGCGTAAGGCCTAACTATGGCTACACCTTC	CASTRTGVRPNYGYTF
.	TRBJ2-2	TRBV9	few	TGTGCCAGCAGCCCCGAGGGTCGGGGCCCCGGGGAGCTGTTTTTT	CASSPEGRGPGELFF
TRBD2	TRBJ2-3	TRBV7-8	.	TGTGCCAGCAGCTTAGTGCGGGAGGCAGATACGCAGTATTTT	CASSLVREADTQYF
.	TRBJ2-1	TRBV19	.	TGTGCCAGTAGTGTGCCCCGCCCCAATGAGCAGTTCTTC	CASSVPRPNEQFF
.	TRBJ1-2	TRBV7-9	.	TGTGCCAGCAGCTTAGTGGTGGACTATGGCTACACCTTC	CASSLVVDYGYTF
TRBD1	TRBJ1-2	TRBV19	.	TGTGCCAGTAGTAAACAGGGGGCTGGCTACACCTTC	CASSKQGAGYTF
.	TRBJ2-3	TRBV5-1	once	TGCGCCAGCAGCTTCATTGCCGGGACTTCGCATGGCACAGATACGCAGTATTTT	CASSFIAGTSHGTDTQYF
TRBD2	TRBJ2-7	TRBV7-9	.	TGTGCCAGCAGCCGGGGCTACAGCGGGGCCGCCTACGAGCAGTACTTC	CASSRGYSGAAYEQYF
.	TRBJ2-1	TRBV5-1	.	TGCGCCAGCAGCCCCCAGACAGGACCCTACAATGAGCAGTTCTTC	CASSPQTGPYNEQFF
TRBD1	TRBJ1-5	TRBV9	.	TGTGCCAGCAGCAAACAGGGGGCGCGGAGTCAGCCCCAGCATTTT	CASSKQGARSQPQHF
TRBD2	TRBJ2-1	TRBV5-6	.	TGTGCCAGCAGCTTGGATGCTAGCGGCTCCTACAATGAGCAGTTCTTC	CASSLDASGSYNEQFF
.	TRBJ2-7	TRBV30	.	TGTGCCTGGAGTGGTGGGGCTCTGGACGAGCAGTACTTC	CAWSGGALDEQYF
TRBD1	TRBJ1-4	TRBV4-1	.	TGCGCCAGCAGCCAGAACCTCGGACAGGTTTATAATGAAAAACTGTTTTTT	CASSQNLGQVYNEKLFF
.	TRBJ1-1	TRBV6-5	.	TGTGCCAGCAGTTACTCGGCAGAGAACACTGAAGCTTTCTTT	CASSYSAENTEAFF
TRBD2	TRBJ2-1	TRBV5-1	.	TGCGCCAGCAGCTCCGGACTAGCGGGAGGACTTGAGCAGTTCTTC	CASSSGLAGGLEQFF
TRBD2	TRBJ2-7	TRBV28	.	TGTGCCAGCAGCCATATCATTGGCGGGAGCTCCTACGAGCAGTACTTC	CASSHIIGGSSYEQYF
.	TRBJ1-1	TRBV6-1	.	TGTGCCAGCCGGGGGGACACTGAAGCTTTCTTT	CASRGDTEAFF
.	TRBJ1-5	TRBV6-1	.	TGTGCCAGCAGTGAAGGGGGGACTAGCAATCAGCCCCAGCATTTT	CASSEGGTSNQPQHF
.	TRBJ2-7	TRBV28	.	TGTGCCAGCAGTTTATCGGCCCTAGCCTACGAGCAGTACTTC	CASSLSALAYEQYF
.	TRBJ2-2	TRBV28	.	TGTGCCAGCAGTTACCGACATAAAAACACCGGGGAGCTGTTTTTT	CASSYRHKNTGELFF
.	TRBJ1-1	TRBV7-3	.	TGTGCCAGCAGCGTCGTAGGGGACACGACTACTGAAGCTTTCTTT	CASSVVGDTTTEAFF
TRBD2	TRBJ2-5	TRBV11-2	once	TGTGCCAGCAGCTTAGCGCCGGGAGGGGGAGAACAAGAGACCCAGTACTTC	CASSLAPGGGEQETQYF